This T cell receptor (beta chain) was recovered during a study of cytotoxic CD8 clonotypes in ibrutinib-treated CLL. Turning to the study itself: After a median of about 70 months, roughly 14 patients stayed remitted and 12 progressed; responses had been partial in roughly 25 and complete in 2. Whole-study findings and limits: Baseline-level clonality went beyond age-matched healthy donors and moved in step with circulating CD8+ T-cell counts.

T cells were sequenced at a targeted depth of 1 in 200,000 to 1 in 1 million. This table comes from immunoSEQ multiplex PCR, and its TCRdb copy is limited to in-frame clones, with some not included. The sample consists of about 69,000 clones, over 75% of them appearing once. This clone was seen once. Its antigen remains unidentified. For TCR beta libraries, approximately 2 micrograms of genomic DNA were obtained from cryopreserved PBMCs. The sample here was PBMCs, taken at disease progression, from a patient treated with ibrutinib. This TCR derives from a human donor with chronic lymphocytic leukemia.

The CDR3 DNA reads TGTGCCAGCAGTTCAGGACTACGTGGCACAGATACGCAGTATTTT. Translation: CASSSGLRGTDTQYF. The chain is built from TRBV7-3 and TRBJ2-3; weak D call: TRBD2 (6 bases). V dropped 6 bases and J dropped 1 base, with 14 bases sitting between them. The CDR3 runs 15 residues. The germline gives CDR1 SGHTA, CDR2 FQGTGA.